This entry concerns a single T cell receptor (beta chain). Antigen unknown. These data are taken from a study of CD8+ T cells in alopecia areata. Findings and caveats of the study: Numerous clones, expanded in lesions, remained in scalp and blood during tofacitinib. Sequencing of scalp samples also captures resident alphabeta T cells of normal skin. Higher clonality and more expanded CD8+ clones appeared in lesional than normal scalp.

Reverse transcribed after extraction, RNA yielded cDNA as the sequencing template. Some clones are missing from TCRdb's copy, which holds only in-frame ones; the method was immunoSEQ multiplex PCR. The table includes 150,000 to 200,000 clones, approximately 61% detected once. Treatment noted: oral pan-JAK inhibitor, 5-10 mg twice daily. CDR3 size: 14 residues. Germline-derived CDR1 and CDR2 are GTSNPN and SVGIG (reference sequence). V was shortened by 0 bases and J by 1 base, with 10 bases between the two germline ends. The TCR originated in a human donor with alopecia areata. The chain links TRBV30 to TRBJ2-7; D may match TRBD1 or TRBD2 (5 bases each). The sequences come from CD4+ T cells sorted from blood, collected at week 24, from a patient treated with tofacitinib. The CDR3 region has the DNA TGTGCCTGGAGTGTACTGTGGGGGTCCTACGAGCAGTACTTC. It is translated as CAWSVLWGSYEQYF. Using reference TRBV30 and TRBJ2-7 for the parts outside the CDR3, the full variable domain is SQTIHQWPATLVQPVGSPLSLECTVEGTSNPNLYWYRQAAGRGLQLLFYSVGIGQISSEVPQNLSASRPQDRQFILSSKKLLLSDSGFYLCAWSVLWGSYEQYFGPGTRLTVT.